What follows describes a single T cell receptor beta chain. The data were taken from a study of blood T cell repertoires in COVID-19. Study overall: From T cells, B-cell-depleted T cells, or PBMCs came the material, which was cDNA or gDNA.

In the original processing: From reference gene primer amplification, estimates of nucleated cell counts were derived. Sequencing used immunoSEQ multiplex PCR; TCRdb keeps in-frame clones, though not all of them. The V and J calls and the clone size are those of that table, but D and trimming were determined from the DNA. Among about 73,000 clones, 89% were seen once, and the ten largest hold around 10%. The germline gives CDR1 LNHDA, CDR2 SQIVND (reference sequence). The CDR3 length is 13 residues. V was trimmed by 5 bases and J by 7 bases, leaving 11 bases between them. The chain recombines TRBV19 with TRBJ1-4; D might be TRBD1 (5 bases). This receptor was identified in a man older than 75 with acute or convalescent COVID-19. Sequenced material: peripheral blood. The CDR3 DNA sequence: TGTGCCAGTAGTCCGGGACTTGGTGAAAAACTGTTTTTT. This encodes CASSPGLGEKLFF.